This T cell receptor (beta chain) was documented in a study of blood T cell repertoires in COVID-19 (TCRdb year 2020). Context from the whole study: Collaborator samples came from the United States, Italy and Spain and covered acute and convalescent phases of COVID-19. The prospective study material was composed of cDNA or gDNA derived from T cells, B-cell-depleted T cells, or PBMCs. Subjects who had been exposed to COVID-19, were actively infected with it, or had recovered from it provided the deeply sampled blood TCRbeta repertoires that made up the dataset. The repertoires were made available in a free public database intended to serve as a resource for research on the immune response to SARS-CoV-2. Samples were obtained from the ongoing ImmuneRACE study (first 160 participants) and from roughly 1,300 subjects provided by 6 global collaborators. A de-identified subject ID, COVID-19 status, age in years and sex were almost always included in the sample metadata. HLA class I and class II types, where available, came from metadata supplied by the sample provider rather than from assay-based typing. Paper-wide results and their limitations: How much clinical and demographic metadata was included differed by source and by participant, and the metadata was provided uncurated.

Whole blood was collected in K2EDTA tubes by collaborating institutions according to the institutions' own protocols. For TCRbeta analysis, collaborator samples were shipped as frozen whole blood, as isolated PBMCs, or as DNA extracted from either sample type. This clone was detected only once. Its recognized antigen is unknown. It has no much larger one-base neighbor in the sample; base qualities were not kept. CDR1 and CDR2, looked up from the germline V gene (reference sequence), are GTSNPN and SVGIG. V and J lose 4 bases and 5 bases, and a span of 21 bases separates them. The CDR3 goes from the cysteine to the phenylalanine over 16 residues. Only the CDR3 portion is preserved as DNA: 48 bases, with reading frame beginning at the first base. TCRbeta CDR3 regions were amplified from genomic DNA by means of the immunoSEQ Assay, a bias-controlled multiplex PCR. Processing in the source paper ran as follows. The number of nucleated cells in each sample was estimated by amplification of reference gene primers within the assay. To quantify the absolute abundance of each unique TCRbeta CDR3 rearrangement, sequence reads were collapsed and filtered. For each sample, productive Simpson clonality was calculated as the square root of Simpson's diversity index over productive rearrangements. Entries here come from immuneACCESS through TCRdb and include only in-frame sequences with V and J called. Some clones fail to appear in such tables; in the studies checked, an unresolved V gene covers under half of the shortfall, and the cause of the remainder is unknown. V and J calls plus clone size are reproduced from that table; the DNA served to infer D and trimming. The sample table holds fewer than 200,000 clones, of which around three quarters were seen once. Together, the top ten hold about 7.8% of the sample.

The sequence derives from a man aged 60 to 69 with acute or convalescent COVID-19. Rearrangement joined TRBV30 to TRBJ2-4; the D gene is perhaps TRBD1, from 6 matching bases. Material: peripheral blood. The DNA reads as follows: TGTGCCTGGAACCGACAGGACCCGCTCCTCCAAAACATTCAGTACTTC. It translates to CAWNRQDPLLQNIQYF.